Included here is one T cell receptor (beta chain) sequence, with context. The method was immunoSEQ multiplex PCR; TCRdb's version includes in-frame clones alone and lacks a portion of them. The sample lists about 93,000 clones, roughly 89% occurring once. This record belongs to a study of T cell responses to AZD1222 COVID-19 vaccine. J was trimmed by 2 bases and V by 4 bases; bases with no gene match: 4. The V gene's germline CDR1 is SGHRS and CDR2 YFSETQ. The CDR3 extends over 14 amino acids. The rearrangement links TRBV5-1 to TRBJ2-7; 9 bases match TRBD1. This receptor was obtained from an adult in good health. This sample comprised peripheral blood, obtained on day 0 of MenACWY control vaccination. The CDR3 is CASSVGQGTYEQYF. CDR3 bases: TGCGCCAGCAGCGTTGGACAGGGGACCTACGAGCAGTACTTC.